Here is one T cell receptor (beta chain) with its context. This sample stems from a study of blood T cell repertoires in COVID-19. At the level of the study: Cohort 3 donors counted as recovered after two negative PCRs, clearance, or resolved symptoms. Spain, Italy and the United States supplied samples that represented acute and convalescent COVID-19. PBMCs, B-cell-depleted T cells, or T cells were the source of the cDNA or gDNA that made up the material.

The CDR3 has 12 amino acids. Trimming removed 6 bases from V and 7 bases from J, with 10 bases in between. Looked up from germline, CDR1 is MNHEY and CDR2 is SMNVEV (reference sequence). Participants had their cohort set by participant-reported clinical history. Sequenced by immunoSEQ multiplex PCR; TCRdb stores in-frame clones only, minus some. The sample gives about 400,000 clones, over 75% of which show up once; around 1.9% is in the top ten. This sequence originates from a man aged 35 to 55 in a cohort exposed to, infected with or recovered from COVID-19 (not recorded which). The specimen sequenced was PBMCs or T cells enriched from blood (not recorded which). The J gene is TRBJ1-5, the V gene TRBV27; D gene uncertain. CDR3 amino acids: CASRRLGQPQHF. In DNA form, the CDR3 reads TGTGCCAGCAGACGACTTGGCCAGCCCCAGCATTTT.